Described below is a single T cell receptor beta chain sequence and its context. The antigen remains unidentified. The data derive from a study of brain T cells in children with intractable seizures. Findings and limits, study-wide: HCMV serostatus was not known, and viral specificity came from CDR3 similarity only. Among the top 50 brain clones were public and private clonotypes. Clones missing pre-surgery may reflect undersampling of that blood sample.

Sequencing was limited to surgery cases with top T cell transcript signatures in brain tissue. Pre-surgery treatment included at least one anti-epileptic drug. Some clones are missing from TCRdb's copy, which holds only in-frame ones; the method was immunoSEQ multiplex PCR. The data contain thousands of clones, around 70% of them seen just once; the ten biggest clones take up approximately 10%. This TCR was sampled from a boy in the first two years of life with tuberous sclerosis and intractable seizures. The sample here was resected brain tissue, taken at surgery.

Here the CDR3 DNA reads TGTGCCATCAGTGCGGGACTAGTCGACACCGGGGAGCTGTTTTTT. It specifies CAISAGLVDTGELFF. The gene calls are TRBV10-3 and TRBJ2-2; 8 positions agree with TRBD2. Germline V gene lookup returns CDR1 ENHRY and CDR2 SYGVKD. This CDR3 has 15 residues. The trim removed 4 bases at V and 3 bases at J, leaving 4 bases unmatched.